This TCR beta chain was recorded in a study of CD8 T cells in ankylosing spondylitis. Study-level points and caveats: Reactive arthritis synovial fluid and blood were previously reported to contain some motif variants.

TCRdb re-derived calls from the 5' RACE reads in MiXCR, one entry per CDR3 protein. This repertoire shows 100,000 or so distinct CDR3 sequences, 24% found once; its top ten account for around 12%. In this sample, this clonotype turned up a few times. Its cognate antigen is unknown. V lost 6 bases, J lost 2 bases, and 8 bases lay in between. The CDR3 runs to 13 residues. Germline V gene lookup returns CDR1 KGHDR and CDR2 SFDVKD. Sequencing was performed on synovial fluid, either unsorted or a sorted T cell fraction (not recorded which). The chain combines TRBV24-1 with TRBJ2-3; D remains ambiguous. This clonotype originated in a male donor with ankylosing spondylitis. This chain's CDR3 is CATSRPTTDTQYF. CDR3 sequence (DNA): TGTGCCACCAGTCGCCCGACCACAGATACGCAGTATTTT.